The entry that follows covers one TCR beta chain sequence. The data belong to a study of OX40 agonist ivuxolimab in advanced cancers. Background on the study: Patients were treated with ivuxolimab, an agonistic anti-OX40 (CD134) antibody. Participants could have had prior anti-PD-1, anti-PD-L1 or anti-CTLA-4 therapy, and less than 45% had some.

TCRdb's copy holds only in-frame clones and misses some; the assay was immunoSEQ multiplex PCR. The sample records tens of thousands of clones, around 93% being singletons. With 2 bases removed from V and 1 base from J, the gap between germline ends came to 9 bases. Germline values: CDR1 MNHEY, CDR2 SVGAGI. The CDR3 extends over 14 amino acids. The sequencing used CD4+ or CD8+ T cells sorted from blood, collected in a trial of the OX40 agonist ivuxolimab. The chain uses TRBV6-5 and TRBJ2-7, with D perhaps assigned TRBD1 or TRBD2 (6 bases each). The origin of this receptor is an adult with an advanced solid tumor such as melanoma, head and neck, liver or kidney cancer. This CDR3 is CASSYTGASYEQYF. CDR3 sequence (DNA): TGTGCCAGCAGTTACACGGGGGCTTCCTACGAGCAGTACTTC.